One and the same sample provided the 28 T cell receptor beta chains below, sequenced in a study of blood T cell repertoires in COVID-19. Assay: immunoSEQ multiplex PCR; the TCRdb copy retains only in-frame clones and omits some. The sample holds around 18,000 clones; 70% to 85% are singletons and the top ten take about 15%. The specimen was peripheral blood. The receptors derive from a man in his 70s with COVID-19, enrolled during active disease.

The chain has TRBV6-4 and TRBJ2-1; 12 bases map to TRBD2. The length of the CDR3 is 15 residues. From germline, CDR1 is MRHNA and CDR2 SNTAGT. V trimming: 3 bases; J trimming: 8 bases; junction bases outside the gene matches: 5. CDR3 DNA: TGTGCCAGCAGTGAGACTAGCGGGAGTCCACATGAGCAGTTCTTC. It is translated as CASSETSGSPHEQFF.

V and J are TRBV6-5 and TRBJ1-1; D unclear. The CDR3 length is 14 residues. Germline V gene sequence: CDR1 MNHEY, CDR2 SVGAGI. V was trimmed by 3 bases and J by 5 bases, leaving 13 bases between them. CDR3 loop: CASSYTPRVTEAFF. The CDR3 DNA is TGTGCCAGCAGTTATACACCGAGGGTGACTGAAGCTTTCTTT.

V is TRBV5-1 and J is TRBJ1-2; 8 bases fit TRBD1. The CDR3 contains 13 residues. The germline gives CDR1 SGHRS, CDR2 YFSETQ. V lost 7 bases, J lost 6 bases, and 8 bases stayed unmatched. CDR3: CASQTGDSNGYTF. Here the CDR3 DNA reads TGCGCCAGCCAGACAGGGGATTCAAATGGCTACACCTTC.

The gene calls are TRBV4-1 and TRBJ1-2; 8 bases map to TRBD1. The germline gives CDR1 MGHRA, CDR2 YSYEKL. The CDR3 extends over 15 amino acids. The trim removed 4 bases at V and 3 bases at J, leaving 7 bases unmatched. The CDR3 nucleotides read TGCGCCAGCAGCCTCCCAGGGGGCGCGGACTATGGCTACACCTTC. Its protein product is CASSLPGGADYGYTF.

The chain employs TRBV11-3 and TRBJ2-2; the D is unclear. The CDR3 is made up of 14 amino acids. V was shortened by 6 bases and J by 5 bases, with 13 bases between the two germline ends. Germline V lookup: CDR1 SGHNT, CDR2 YENEEA. The CDR3, as DNA: TGTGCCAGCAGTAAAATCACCGGGACCGGGGAGCTGTTTTTT. It is translated as CASSKITGTGELFF.

CDR3 region: CASSQKRQQGHYGYTF. The CDR3 nucleotides are TGTGCCAGCAGCCAAAAACGGCAACAGGGGCACTATGGCTACACCTTC. This chain links TRBV13 with TRBJ1-2; 7 bases fit TRBD1. J was trimmed by 3 bases and V by 5 bases; bases with no gene match: 12. The CDR3 has 16 residues. CDR1 is PRHDT, CDR2 FYEKMQ, per germline (reference sequence).

The chain uses TRBV20-1 and TRBJ1-6; D possibly corresponds to TRBD1 (6 bases). V lost 3 bases and J lost 9, with 15 bases in between. Germline-derived CDR1 and CDR2 are DFQATT and SNEGSKA (reference sequence). The CDR3 has 14 amino acids. CDR3 nucleotides: TGCAGTGCTAGTAAACAGGGAATTGGTTCACCCCTCCACTTT. Its translation: CSASKQGIGSPLHF.

The V call is TRBV4-2, the J call TRBJ1-2; D uncertain. V was pared by 1 base and J by 6 bases, with 12 bases between. This CDR3 is 14 amino acids long. CDR1 is LGHNA and CDR2 is YNFKEQ in the germline V gene. The DNA for the CDR3 is TGTGCCAGCAGCCAAGTCCAGAGGGAGGATGGCTACACCTTC. Protein: CASSQVQREDGYTF.

The chain links TRBV6-5 to TRBJ2-7, with 8 bases identical to TRBD1. The CDR3 contains 15 residues. The J segment lost 3 bases and the V segment lost 0 bases, leaving 4 bases of the junction unmatched. Germline lookup yields CDR1 MNHEY and CDR2 SVGAGI. As DNA, the CDR3 is TGTGCCAGCAGTTACTCGACAGGGGCACTCTACGAGCAGTACTTC. It yields the protein CASSYSTGALYEQYF.

J is TRBJ2-7 and V is TRBV12-3 or TRBV12-4; 7 positions agree with TRBD2. The J segment lost 4 bases and the V segment lost 6 bases, leaving 3 bases of the junction unmatched. This CDR3 has 12 residues. CDR3 amino acids: CASSPGGYEQYF. The CDR3 region has the DNA TGTGCCAGCAGCCCCGGGGGGTACGAGCAGTACTTC.

This clone was detected a few times. The V gene is TRBV27, the J gene TRBJ2-1, with 8 nucleotides matching TRBD2. The CDR3 has 15 residues. The V segment lost 2 bases and the J segment 8 bases; nucleotides outside the gene matches: 8. CDR1 MNHEY and CDR2 SMNVEV come from the germline V gene (reference sequence). The CDR3 region has the DNA TGTGCCAGCAGTTTAATAAGCGGGAGTCGCTATGAGCAGTTCTTC. Residues: CASSLISGSRYEQFF.

This rearrangement joins TRBV4-1 to TRBJ2-1; TRBD2 agrees at 11 bases. The CDR3 is 15 residues long. The germline V gene encodes CDR1 MGHRA and CDR2 YSYEKL. Germline trimming cut 6 bases from V and 4 bases from J; bases unmatched to any gene: 5. The CDR3 nucleotides read TGCGCCAGCAGTTCCGGGACTAGCGGATACAATGAGCAGTTCTTC. Encoded protein: CASSSGTSGYNEQFF.

The chain has TRBV27 and TRBJ2-7; tentatively, D is TRBD1 (5 bases). The CDR3 runs to 16 residues. Trimming left V 0 bases short and J 0 bases short, with 12 bases between. From germline, CDR1 is MNHEY and CDR2 SMNVEV (reference sequence). As DNA, the CDR3 is TGTGCCAGCAGTTTATCGAGTGTAGGACACTCCTACGAGCAGTACTTC. It encodes CASSLSSVGHSYEQYF.

By sample share, this clone is medium-sized. V usage is TRBV5-1 and J usage is TRBJ2-7, with TRBD2 as a possible D gene (6 bases). The germline V and J ends were trimmed by 3 bases and 12 bases, with 19 bases remaining between them. CDR3 length: 13 residues. The germline CDR1 and CDR2 sequences are SGHRS and YFSETQ. The CDR3 DNA reads TGCGCCAGCAGCTCGCCGACGGACGCGGGGCGGTACTTC. The encoded protein is CASSSPTDAGRYF.

The chain couples TRBV18 to TRBJ2-7; TRBD1 agrees at 7 bases. With V trimmed by 2 bases and J by 1 base, 2 bases remained unmatched. Germline loops: CDR1 KGHSH, CDR2 LQKENI. The CDR3 is 14 amino acids. CDR3 sequence (DNA): TGTGCCAGCTCACCAGGGACAGTATCCTACGAGCAGTACTTC. This codes for CASSPGTVSYEQYF. Combining the CDR3 with reference TRBV18 and TRBJ2-7 gives the whole variable domain NAGVMQNPRHLVRRRGQEARLRCSPMKGHSHVYWYRQLPEEGLKFMVYLQKENIIDESGMPKERFSAEFPKEGPSILRIQQVVRGDSAAYFCASSPGTVSYEQYFGPGTRLTVT.

V gene TRBV7-3 combines with J gene TRBJ2-6; D is ambiguous. Germline V gene sequence: CDR1 SGHTA, CDR2 FQGTGA. The germline V and J ends were trimmed by 3 bases and 0 bases, with 3 bases remaining between them. The CDR3 has 14 amino acids. In DNA form, the CDR3 reads TGTGCCAGCAGCTTCAACTCTGGGGCCAACGTCCTGACTTTC. This encodes CASSFNSGANVLTF.

V is TRBV10-3 and J is TRBJ1-2, with a weak D call TRBD1 (6 bases). Germline CDR1 ENHRY, CDR2 SYGVKD. The CDR3 contains 15 residues. Between the trimmed V and J ends, which lost 3 bases and 2 bases, there was a span of 13 bases. CDR3: CAISEQGPSNYGYTF. CDR3 nucleotide sequence: TGTGCCATCAGTGAACAGGGACCGTCAAACTATGGCTACACCTTC.

This clone occurred once. V usage is TRBV27 and J usage is TRBJ2-5, with 7 positions matching TRBD1. The junction had 11 bases not matched to a gene; V was cut back by 6 bases and J by 4 bases. The CDR3 sequence is 15 residues long. Germline V gene lookup returns CDR1 MNHEY and CDR2 SMNVEV (reference sequence). The CDR3 loop reads CASRGHRGSTETQYF. The DNA for the CDR3 is TGTGCCAGCAGAGGCCACAGGGGATCGACAGAGACCCAGTACTTC.

The gene calls are TRBV12-3 or TRBV12-4 and TRBJ1-6; D gene uncertain. The CDR3 spans 13 residues. The V end lost 3 bases, the J end lost 6 bases, and 6 bases lay between the germline ends. In nucleotides, the CDR3 is TGTGCCAGCAGTTTTTCGGGTAATTCACCCCTCCACTTT. Its translation is CASSFSGNSPLHF.

The chain uses TRBV7-8 and TRBJ1-1; D unresolved. The germline gives CDR1 SGHVS, CDR2 FQNEAQ. CDR3 length: 11 amino acids. Trimming took 5 bases from V and 7 from J, leaving 8 bases between them. The CDR3 DNA follows: TGTGCCAGCAGCCCGGTTCATGAAGCTTTCTTT. Residues: CASSPVHEAFF. Complete variable domain (other parts from reference TRBV7-8 and TRBJ1-1): GAGVSQSPRYKVAKRGQDVALRCDPISGHVSLFWYQQALGQGPEFLTYFQNEAQLDKSGLPSDRFFAERPEGSVSTLKIQRTQQEDSAVYLCASSPVHEAFFGQGTRLTVV.

The chain recombines TRBV5-1 with TRBJ1-2; weak D call: TRBD1 (5 bases). Germline CDR1 is SGHRS and CDR2 is YFSETQ. This CDR3 spans 15 amino acids. V was shortened by 0 bases and J by 8 bases, with 17 bases between the two germline ends. CDR3 bases: TGCGCCAGCAGCTTGGACGGCACAGGAGGGTTCGGCTACACCTTC. Its protein is CASSLDGTGGFGYTF.

The CDR3 sequence: CASSLPGTSGYNEQFF. The CDR3 DNA is TGCGCCAGCAGCCTACCTGGAACTAGTGGGTACAATGAGCAGTTCTTC. This chain uses TRBV5-1 with TRBJ2-1; D might be TRBD2 (5 bases). The CDR3 spans 16 residues. V lost 4 bases and J lost 4, with 18 bases in between. Germline values: CDR1 SGHRS, CDR2 YFSETQ.

This chain links TRBV30 with TRBJ1-5; D is possibly TRBD1 (6 bases). This CDR3 has 15 residues. Per the germline V gene, CDR1 is GTSNPN and CDR2 is SVGIG (reference sequence). Trimming removed 4 bases from V and 4 bases from J, with 17 bases in between. CDR3 bases: TGTGCCTGGACCCCCTTGGGGGGGGCGAATCAGCCCCAGCATTTT. This codes for CAWTPLGGANQPQHF.

Sample share makes this clone medium-sized. The chain employs TRBV18 and TRBJ1-3; the match to TRBD1 covers 8 bases. Germline loops: CDR1 KGHSH, CDR2 LQKENI. The CDR3 has 18 residues. Germline trimming cut 5 bases from V and 0 bases from J; bases unmatched to any gene: 12. CDR3: CASSTRTGLLSSGNTIYF. The CDR3 region has the DNA TGTGCCAGCTCAACCCGGACAGGGTTACTTAGCTCTGGAAACACCATATATTTT. Using reference TRBV18 and TRBJ1-3 for the parts outside the CDR3, the full variable domain is NAGVMQNPRHLVRRRGQEARLRCSPMKGHSHVYWYRQLPEEGLKFMVYLQKENIIDESGMPKERFSAEFPKEGPSILRIQQVVRGDSAAYFCASSTRTGLLSSGNTIYFGEGSWLTVV.

The chain links TRBV11-2 to TRBJ2-3; 8 positions match TRBD2. Looked up from germline, CDR1 is SGHAT and CDR2 is FQNNGV. The CDR3 is made up of 16 amino acids. V was clipped by 4 bases and J by 1 base; unmatched bases: 7. The CDR3 DNA reads as TGTGCCAGCAGCTCGCGGGAGGCAACAGGCACAGATACGCAGTATTTT. Translating gives CASSSREATGTDTQYF. The whole variable domain, filled in from reference TRBV11-2 and TRBJ2-3, reads EAGVAQSPRYKIIEKRQSVAFWCNPISGHATLYWYQQILGQGPKLLIQFQNNGVVDDSQLPKDRFSAERLKGVDSTLKIQPAKLEDSAVYLCASSSREATGTDTQYFGPGTRLTVL.

The chain employs TRBV10-3 and TRBJ2-7; TRBD2 matches 13 bases. Germline-derived CDR1 and CDR2 are ENHRY and SYGVKD. There are 15 residues in the CDR3. The V and J ends lost 7 bases and 3 bases, in that order; junction bases with no gene match: 6. Here the CDR3 DNA reads TGTGCCATCACCTTGGGGACTAGCGGGGACTACGAGCAGTACTTC. Amino acid sequence: CAITLGTSGDYEQYF.

Here the CDR3 DNA reads TGTGCCAGCAGCGTAGGACAGGGCCACGAGCAGTACTTC. This translates into CASSVGQGHEQYF. The chain links TRBV9 to TRBJ2-7, with TRBD1 identical over 7 bases. Trimming cost V 0 bases and J 5 bases; bases outside gene matches: 2. The CDR3 covers 13 residues. CDR1 is SGDLS and CDR2 is YYNGEE in the germline V gene.

This clone was seen more than once but under ten times. The CDR3: CASSPRQGSLYEQYF. The CDR3 coding sequence is TGTGCCAGCAGTCCGCGACAGGGCTCCCTTTACGAGCAGTACTTC. The chain links TRBV27 to TRBJ2-7, with 7 bases matching TRBD1. The CDR3 contains 15 residues. CDR1 and CDR2 (germline): MNHEY, SMNVEV (reference sequence). V lost 5 bases to trimming and J lost 4 bases; unmatched junction nucleotides: 11.